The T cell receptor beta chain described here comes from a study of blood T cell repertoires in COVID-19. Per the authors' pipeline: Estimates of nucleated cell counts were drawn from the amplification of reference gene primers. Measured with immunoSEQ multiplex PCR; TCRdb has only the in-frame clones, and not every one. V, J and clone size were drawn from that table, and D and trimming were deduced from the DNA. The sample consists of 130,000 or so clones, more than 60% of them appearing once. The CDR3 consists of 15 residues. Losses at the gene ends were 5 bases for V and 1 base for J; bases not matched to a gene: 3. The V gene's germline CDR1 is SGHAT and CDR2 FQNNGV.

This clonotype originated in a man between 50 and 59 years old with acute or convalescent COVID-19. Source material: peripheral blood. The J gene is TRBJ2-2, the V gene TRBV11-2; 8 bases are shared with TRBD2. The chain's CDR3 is CASSLSGENTGELFF. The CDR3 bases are TGTGCCAGCAGCCTTAGCGGGGAGAACACCGGGGAGCTGTTTTTT.